The rows below give T cell receptor beta chains drawn from one sample of a study of T cells after yellow fever vaccination. TCRdb fed the 5' RACE reads into MiXCR, producing one record per CDR3 protein. The sample has some 240,000 distinct CDR3 sequences, approximately 3.3% seen once. The sequencing here drew on CD4+ T cells sorted from PBMCs, taken 10 days after the yellow fever booster vaccination. The receptors shown here come from a man between 18 and 29 years old who received the YFV17D yellow fever vaccine. Each CDR3 is given with its conserved first and last residue. D genes are given only for firm matches. Not every row has a clone size; where given, it reads once, few, many or a size class.

d_gene: NA
abundance: few
v_gene: TRBV5-1
j_gene: TRBJ2-3
CDR3nt: TGCGCCAGCAGCTGGGAGATAGGGAACCTCCCGAATACGCAGTATTTT
CDR3aa: CASSWEIGNLPNTQYF

d_gene: NA
abundance: few
v_gene: TRBV13
j_gene: TRBJ1-5
CDR3nt: TGTGCCAGCAGCTACCGCTCAGATCAGCCCCAGCATTTT
CDR3aa: CASSYRSDQPQHF

d_gene: NA
abundance: many
v_gene: TRBV20-1
j_gene: TRBJ1-4
CDR3nt: TGCAGTGCGTTGCAGGTTCTTAACAGTGGAAAACTGTTTTTT
CDR3aa: CSALQVLNSGKLFF

d_gene: NA
abundance: many
v_gene: TRBV20-1
j_gene: TRBJ1-1
CDR3nt: TGCAGTGCTAGAGATCACGGGAGCGGGAACACTGAAGCTTTCTTT
CDR3aa: CSARDHGSGNTEAFF

d_gene: NA
abundance: few
v_gene: TRBV20-1
j_gene: TRBJ1-3
CDR3nt: TGCAGTGCTAGAGATGGACGAAACACCATATATTTT
CDR3aa: CSARDGRNTIYF

d_gene: TRBD2
abundance: many
v_gene: TRBV7-8
j_gene: TRBJ2-1
CDR3nt: TGTGCCAGCAGCTTAGGAATAATAAGGCTAGCGGGGGATGAGCAGTTCTTC
CDR3aa: CASSLGIIRLAGDEQFF

d_gene: NA
abundance: few
v_gene: TRBV6-5
j_gene: TRBJ1-1
CDR3nt: TGTGCCAGCAGTTACCGGCCTCAGGTGAGCACTGAAGCTTTCTTT
CDR3aa: CASSYRPQVSTEAFF

d_gene: NA
abundance: many
v_gene: TRBV6-6
j_gene: TRBJ2-7
CDR3nt: TGTGCCAGCAGTTACGCCAGAAAATACGAGCAGTACTTC
CDR3aa: CASSYARKYEQYF

d_gene: TRBD1
abundance: few
v_gene: TRBV28
j_gene: TRBJ2-5
CDR3nt: TGTGCCAGCAGCGAATCCCTGACGGGACAGGGGCTCCAAGAGACCCAGTACTTC
CDR3aa: CASSESLTGQGLQETQYF

d_gene: NA
abundance: few
v_gene: TRBV15
j_gene: TRBJ2-3
CDR3nt: TGTGCCACCAGCAGGGAAAAGGAGGACAATCAGTATTTT
CDR3aa: CATSREKEDNQYF

d_gene: NA
abundance: NA
v_gene: TRBV25-1
j_gene: TRBJ1-5
CDR3nt: TGTGCCAGCAGTGAATCAGCAGGGGCCAATCAGCCCCAGCATTTT
CDR3aa: CASSESAGANQPQHF

d_gene: NA
abundance: few
v_gene: TRBV5-1
j_gene: TRBJ1-1
CDR3nt: TGCGCCAGCAGCTTGGGGGGGGCAGGTGCTGAAGCTTTCTTT
CDR3aa: CASSLGGAGAEAFF

d_gene: NA
abundance: few
v_gene: TRBV27
j_gene: TRBJ1-5
CDR3nt: TGTGCCAGCAGTTTTTCGACAGCGAGCAATCAGCCCCAGCATTTT
CDR3aa: CASSFSTASNQPQHF

d_gene: TRBD1
abundance: many
v_gene: TRBV30
j_gene: TRBJ2-6
CDR3nt: TGTGCCTGGACCGGGACAGTGATTTCGGCTCGTCCAGGGGCCAACGTCCTGACTTTC
CDR3aa: CAWTGTVISARPGANVLTF

d_gene: TRBD1
abundance: NA
v_gene: TRBV7-2
j_gene: TRBJ2-5
CDR3nt: TGTGCCAGCAGCCCTCTCAGGGGGCACCAAGAGACCCAGTACTTC
CDR3aa: CASSPLRGHQETQYF

d_gene: TRBD2
abundance: NA
v_gene: TRBV5-4
j_gene: TRBJ2-1
CDR3nt: TGTGCCAGCAGCTTGGCCCAGCGGGGGGTCCACAATGAGCAGTTCTTC
CDR3aa: CASSLAQRGVHNEQFF

d_gene: NA
abundance: many
v_gene: TRBV6-5
j_gene: TRBJ2-2
CDR3nt: TGTGCCAGCAGGCGGGATGACACCGGGGAGCTGTTTTTT
CDR3aa: CASRRDDTGELFF

d_gene: NA
abundance: few
v_gene: TRBV6-4
j_gene: TRBJ2-1
CDR3nt: TGTGCCAGCAGTGGAGCTTCCTACAATGAGCAGTTCTTC
CDR3aa: CASSGASYNEQFF

d_gene: NA
abundance: many
v_gene: TRBV5-1
j_gene: TRBJ2-1
CDR3nt: TGCGCCAGCAGCTTGTACCGCCCCGATAACAATGAGCAGTTCTTC
CDR3aa: CASSLYRPDNNEQFF

d_gene: TRBD2
abundance: NA
v_gene: TRBV18
j_gene: TRBJ2-1
CDR3nt: TGTGCCAGCTCACCAGCAGGGAGGGCCTACAATGAGCAGTTCTTC
CDR3aa: CASSPAGRAYNEQFF

d_gene: TRBD2
abundance: few
v_gene: TRBV9
j_gene: TRBJ2-1
CDR3nt: TGTGCCAGCAGCCTCAGAGGTAGCGGGGGTAGTTACAATGAGCAGTTCTTC
CDR3aa: CASSLRGSGGSYNEQFF

d_gene: TRBD2
abundance: few
v_gene: TRBV9
j_gene: TRBJ2-3
CDR3nt: TGTGCCAGCAGCGGACTAGCGAGTGGGGGAGGGGATACGCAGTATTTT
CDR3aa: CASSGLASGGGDTQYF

d_gene: TRBD2
abundance: few
v_gene: TRBV7-2
j_gene: TRBJ2-1
CDR3nt: TGTGCCAGCAGCTTAGTTCGGGGGGGCTACAATGAGCAGTTCTTC
CDR3aa: CASSLVRGGYNEQFF

d_gene: NA
abundance: few
v_gene: TRBV5-1
j_gene: TRBJ1-2
CDR3nt: TGCGCCAGCAGCTCGGAAGGGTTGAATGGCTACACCTTC
CDR3aa: CASSSEGLNGYTF

d_gene: TRBD1
abundance: many
v_gene: TRBV5-1
j_gene: TRBJ1-5
CDR3nt: TGCGCCAGCAGCTTGGGCACAGGGGGCGATCAGCCCCAGCATTTT
CDR3aa: CASSLGTGGDQPQHF

d_gene: NA
abundance: many
v_gene: TRBV7-2
j_gene: TRBJ1-2
CDR3nt: TGTGCCAGCAGCTTAGGACAGTTCTATGGCTACACCTTC
CDR3aa: CASSLGQFYGYTF

d_gene: TRBD2
abundance: many
v_gene: TRBV5-1
j_gene: TRBJ2-3
CDR3nt: TGCGCCAGCAGCTCAGTAGCGGGGAGCACAGATACGCAGTATTTT
CDR3aa: CASSSVAGSTDTQYF

d_gene: NA
abundance: NA
v_gene: TRBV15
j_gene: TRBJ1-6
CDR3nt: TGTGCCACCAGCAGAGAAGTTGAGGTTTCACCCCTCCACTTT
CDR3aa: CATSREVEVSPLHF

d_gene: NA
abundance: few
v_gene: TRBV12-3/TRBV12-4
j_gene: TRBJ2-6
CDR3nt: TGTGCCAGCAGTTTCCTTAGGGGGGGACGAAGTGGGGCCAACGTCCTGACTTTC
CDR3aa: CASSFLRGGRSGANVLTF

d_gene: NA
abundance: few
v_gene: TRBV18
j_gene: TRBJ1-3
CDR3nt: TGTGCCAGCTCACCCGACGACAGGATCTCTGGAAACACCATATATTTT
CDR3aa: CASSPDDRISGNTIYF

d_gene: NA
abundance: many
v_gene: TRBV18
j_gene: TRBJ2-7
CDR3nt: TGTGCCAGCTCACGGGGGCCCACCTACGAGCAGTACTTC
CDR3aa: CASSRGPTYEQYF

d_gene: NA
abundance: many
v_gene: TRBV6-2/TRBV6-3
j_gene: TRBJ2-7
CDR3nt: TGTGCCAGCAGTTACCTCGGAGGAGAGCAGTACTTC
CDR3aa: CASSYLGGEQYF

d_gene: NA
abundance: few
v_gene: TRBV6-5
j_gene: TRBJ1-1
CDR3nt: TGTGCCAGCAGTTACTCACTGGGGGGGAGGACTGAAGCTTTCTTT
CDR3aa: CASSYSLGGRTEAFF

d_gene: NA
abundance: NA
v_gene: TRBV24-1
j_gene: TRBJ2-2
CDR3nt: TGTGCCACCAGTGAATGGGGCGGGGAGCTGTTTTTT
CDR3aa: CATSEWGGELFF

d_gene: NA
abundance: NA
v_gene: TRBV7-9
j_gene: TRBJ2-5
CDR3nt: TGTGCCAGCAGGGAACTGACCGGGGGGACCCAGTACTTC
CDR3aa: CASRELTGGTQYF

d_gene: NA
abundance: many
v_gene: TRBV4-3
j_gene: TRBJ2-2
CDR3nt: TGCGCCAGCAGCCAAGGGTGGGACACCGGGGAGCTGTTTTTT
CDR3aa: CASSQGWDTGELFF

d_gene: TRBD1
abundance: few
v_gene: TRBV5-1
j_gene: TRBJ2-5
CDR3nt: TGCGCCAGCAGCCGGACAGGGATGTGGCAAGAGACCCAGTACTTC
CDR3aa: CASSRTGMWQETQYF

d_gene: TRBD2
abundance: many
v_gene: TRBV7-2
j_gene: TRBJ2-5
CDR3nt: TGTGCCAGCAGCTCACTAGCGGGGGGGGAGACCCAGTACTTC
CDR3aa: CASSSLAGGETQYF

d_gene: NA
abundance: many
v_gene: TRBV7-7
j_gene: TRBJ1-3
CDR3nt: TGTGCTAGCAGCTCCTCCTCTGGAAACACCATATATTTT
CDR3aa: CASSSSSGNTIYF

d_gene: NA
abundance: many
v_gene: TRBV4-2
j_gene: TRBJ1-2
CDR3nt: TGTGCCAGCAGCCAAGATGGCAGGCGCTACACCTTC
CDR3aa: CASSQDGRRYTF

d_gene: NA
abundance: few
v_gene: TRBV18
j_gene: TRBJ2-1
CDR3nt: TGTGCCAGCTCACCACCGCGCGGGGAAAGCTCCTACAATGAGCAGTTCTTC
CDR3aa: CASSPPRGESSYNEQFF

d_gene: NA
abundance: many
v_gene: TRBV7-8
j_gene: TRBJ1-2
CDR3nt: TGTGCCAGCAGACCTAGGGCAGGGAATGGCTACACCTTC
CDR3aa: CASRPRAGNGYTF